The clone carrying this TCR beta chain was observed many times. This sample was taken from a study of blood T cells in healthy people across ages. A second roughly 7 to 12 cycle PCR used barcoded and J-beta primers. TCRdb re-derived calls from the 5' RACE reads in MiXCR, one entry per CDR3 protein. The sample yields around 850,000 distinct CDR3 sequences, 30% to 45% seen once. The CDR3 has 15 amino acids. CDR1 SGHTA and CDR2 FQGNSA come from the germline V gene. V dropped 1 base and J dropped 1 base, with 9 bases sitting between them. The sequencing input was blood. The receptor's source is a man aged 18 to 30 in good health. V is TRBV7-2 and J is TRBJ2-3; D uncertain. CDR3 nucleotides: TGTGCCAGCAGCTTAGACGGCCACGGCACAGATACGCAGTATTTT. It yields the protein CASSLDGHGTDTQYF.